This T cell receptor beta chain was obtained from a study of cytomegalovirus exposure and HLA in healthy donors. Regarding the study as a whole: Accurate prediction of HLA-A and HLA-B alleles (for most subjects) was reportedly achieved from TCR beta sequences. Reportedly, cytomegalovirus status was diagnosed with high sensitivity and specificity.

V was cut by 4 bases and J by 1 base, with 10 bases left in between. The CDR3 sequence is 14 residues long. Germline-derived CDR1 and CDR2 are MNHNS and SASEGT. With 60 Vbeta and 13 Jbeta primers, the PCR was carried out. Sequencing used immunoSEQ multiplex PCR; TCRdb keeps in-frame clones, though not all of them. The repertoire holds about 98,000 clones, with around 68% as singletons. Concerning this clone: Its antigen is currently unknown.

This TCR derives from a man aged 45-60 years in good health and CMV-seronegative. V and J are TRBV6-1 and TRBJ1-2; D is perhaps TRBD1 (5 bases). The specimen was PBMCs. CDR3 residues: CASSAAQVNYGYTF. CDR3 bases: TGTGCCAGCAGTGCCGCACAGGTTAACTATGGCTACACCTTC.